The 24 T cell receptor beta chains below come from one sample, sequenced in a study of T cell repertoires in cytomegalovirus infection. TCRdb recomputed calls from the reads with MiXCR, one row per CDR3 protein. Here the sample spans about 830,000 distinct CDR3 sequences, roughly 33% being singletons. The antigens these receptors bind are not known. The sequenced sample was cultured CD8+ T cells from PBMCs, obtained from culture after CMV antigen stimulation. The receptors derive from a human donor in good health (CMV status not recorded). Some clones in this sample may be carry-over from other donors' samples.

A few counts support this clonotype. The CDR3, as DNA: TGTGCCAGCATTTCTACTTTTGGGGCAGATCGCAATCAGCCCCAGCATTTT. It translates to CASISTFGADRNQPQHF. The chain uses TRBV28 and TRBJ1-5, with D maybe TRBD1 (5 bases). Germline V gives CDR1 MDHEN, CDR2 SYDVKM. Trimming removed 7 bases at V and 2 bases at J, with 21 bases between. This CDR3 is built from 17 residues.

This clonotype came up many times. The CDR3 DNA reads TGTGCCAGCAGCTTGGGAAGGGGGCTGGGAACTGAAGCTTTCTTT. Protein sequence: CASSLGRGLGTEAFF. The chain recombines TRBV7-6 with TRBJ1-1; 7 nucleotides match TRBD1. The CDR3 loop spans 15 amino acids. The germline CDR1 and CDR2 sequences are SGHVS and FNYEAQ. The ends lost 3 bases at V and 5 bases at J; junction bases unmatched: 9.

The table lists this clonotype with many counts. This chain joins TRBV7-8 and TRBJ2-5, with no clear D. The V end was cut by 6 bases, the J end by 0 bases, with 11 bases between. Germline CDR1 SGHVS, CDR2 FQNEAQ. The CDR3 is made up of 14 amino acids. CDR3 protein: CASRAVSYQETQYF. The CDR3 DNA sequence: TGTGCCAGCAGAGCTGTCAGTTACCAAGAGACCCAGTACTTC.

The chain employs TRBV5-4 and TRBJ2-4; a weak D match, TRBD2 (5 bases). From germline, CDR1 is SGHNT and CDR2 YYREEE (reference sequence). Deletions cut 2 bases from V and 6 bases from J, with 9 bases between. This CDR3 is 13 amino acids long. CDR3 sequence: CASSFGSGNIQYF. CDR3 in DNA: TGTGCCAGCAGCTTCGGAAGCGGAAACATTCAGTACTTC.

The sample holds a few counts of this clonotype. This chain connects TRBV11-2 to TRBJ2-2; D may correspond to TRBD1 or TRBD2 (5 bases each). Trimming removed 5 bases from V and 6 bases from J, with 19 bases in between. The germline gives CDR1 SGHAT, CDR2 FQNNGV. The CDR3 covers 16 residues. CDR3 in DNA: TGTGCCAGCAGCCGTGAGGTGGTCTGGGACGCCGGGGAGCTGTTTTTT. Protein sequence: CASSREVVWDAGELFF.

V usage is TRBV19 and J usage is TRBJ2-1; 11 positions match TRBD1. CDR3 length: 13 amino acids. V gave up 7 bases and J gave up 5 bases; unmatched junction bases: 1. CDR1 is LNHDA, CDR2 SQIVND, per germline (reference sequence). CDR3 loop: CASTDRGHNEQFF. For the CDR3, the DNA is TGTGCCAGTACGGACAGGGGGCACAATGAGCAGTTCTTC.

This chain connects TRBV4-3 to TRBJ1-1; a possible D gene is TRBD1 (6 bases). CDR1 is LGHNA, CDR2 YSLEER, per germline. Between the trimmed V and J ends, which lost 3 bases and 4 bases, there was a span of 12 bases. The CDR3 extends over 14 amino acids. The CDR3 DNA is TGCGCCAGCAGCCAGAATGTGGGGGCCACTGAAGCTTTCTTT. Translating gives CASSQNVGATEAFF.

The V call is TRBV7-6, the J call TRBJ2-5; D may be TRBD1 or TRBD2 (6 bases each). V was shortened by 4 bases and J by 5 bases, with 17 bases between the two germline ends. CDR1 SGHVS and CDR2 FNYEAQ come from the germline V gene. The CDR3 consists of 15 residues. The CDR3 loop is CASSSRQEGMETQYF. The CDR3 DNA sequence: TGTGCCAGCAGCTCTAGACAGGAGGGTATGGAGACCCAGTACTTC.

Only a few counts were recorded for this clonotype. V usage is TRBV7-9 and J usage is TRBJ2-3, with D tentatively TRBD1 (5 bases). CDR1 and CDR2 from the germline V gene are SEHNR and FQNEAQ (reference sequence). V lost 0 bases and J 1 base, leaving 8 bases between the germline ends. The CDR3 runs 15 residues. CDR3 sequence: CASSLARAGTDTQYF. The CDR3 bases are TGTGCCAGCAGCTTAGCCAGGGCGGGCACAGATACGCAGTATTTT. Drawing the rest from reference TRBV7-9 and TRBJ2-3, the complete variable domain is DTGVSQNPRHKITKRGQNVTFRCDPISEHNRLYWYRQTLGQGPEFLTYFQNEAQLEKSRLLSDRFSAERPKGSFSTLEIQRTEQGDSAMYLCASSLARAGTDTQYFGPGTRLTVL.

This clonotype was seen a handful of times. This chain uses TRBV10-2 with TRBJ2-5, with TRBD2 matching 7 bases. CDR1 and CDR2 from the germline V gene are WSHSY and SAAADI. Trimming removed 4 bases from V and 4 bases from J; junction bases left unmatched: 6. The CDR3 length is 14 residues. The CDR3 spells CASSVSWEGETQYF. In DNA form, the CDR3 reads TGCGCCAGCAGTGTTTCATGGGAGGGAGAGACCCAGTACTTC.

The chain has TRBV6-2 or TRBV6-3 and TRBJ2-7; 8 nucleotides line up with TRBD1. CDR3 length equals 13 residues. V lost 2 bases, J lost 6 bases, and 3 bases stayed unmatched. Germline V CDR1 and CDR2: MNHEY, SVGEGT. CDR3 amino acids: CASSYDRGSEQYV. Here the CDR3 DNA reads TGTGCCAGCAGTTACGACAGGGGCAGCGAGCAGTACGTC.

V usage is TRBV7-8 and J usage is TRBJ2-7, with D perhaps matching TRBD1 or TRBD2 (5 bases each). Trimming cost V 5 bases and J 0 bases, with 17 bases left between them. The germline V gene has CDR1 SGHVS and CDR2 FQNEAQ. The CDR3 has 16 residues. The CDR3 loop reads CASSVPRDRGSYEQYV. CDR3 sequence (DNA): TGTGCCAGCAGCGTCCCGAGGGACCGGGGCTCCTACGAGCAGTACGTC.

The chain couples TRBV6-2 or TRBV6-3 to TRBJ2-7, with D unresolved. Germline V gives CDR1 MNHEY, CDR2 SVGEGT. V shed 6 bases and J shed 3 bases, with 9 bases lying between them. This CDR3 spans 12 amino acids. The CDR3 loop is CASSESYYEQYV. DNA for the CDR3: TGTGCCAGCAGCGAGTCGTACTACGAGCAGTACGTC.

This clonotype was counted only a few times. The chain combines TRBV7-9 with TRBJ1-2, with D possibly TRBD1 on 6 matching bases. Trimming shortened V by 4 bases and J by 2 bases, and 14 bases separated the two germline ends. The CDR3 runs to 15 residues. Germline CDR1 and CDR2: SEHNR and FQNEAQ (reference sequence). This CDR3 reads CASSSQGLGNYGYTF. The CDR3 DNA reads TGTGCCAGCAGCTCTCAGGGGTTAGGGAACTATGGCTACACCTTC.

The gene calls are TRBV6-1 and TRBJ1-1, with TRBD1 matching over 7 bases. Germline CDR1 MNHNS, CDR2 SASEGT. The J segment lost 3 bases and the V segment lost 10 bases, leaving 11 bases of the junction unmatched. The CDR3 runs to 14 residues. The CDR3 loop is CANRAGGADTEAFF. The DNA for the CDR3 is TGTGCCAACCGAGCAGGGGGAGCGGACACTGAAGCTTTCTTT.

This clonotype was seen ten or more times. The chain is built from TRBV7-2 and TRBJ1-1, with TRBD1 matching over 8 bases. V shed 4 bases, J shed 4 bases, and the junction held 8 bases outside the gene matches. The CDR3 runs to 15 residues. CDR1 and CDR2 from the germline V gene are SGHTA and FQGNSA. CDR3 region: CASSSGQGSATEAFF. In nucleotides, the CDR3 is TGTGCCAGCAGCTCTGGACAGGGTTCGGCCACTGAAGCTTTCTTT.

This clonotype has a count of ten or more. The chain recombines TRBV7-2 with TRBJ2-3; a weak D match, TRBD2 (6 bases). This CDR3 is built from 14 residues. Germline V lookup: CDR1 SGHTA, CDR2 FQGNSA. With 2 bases removed from V and 5 bases from J, the gap between germline ends came to 11 bases. The CDR3 reads CASSLLRGEDTQYF. CDR3 nucleotide sequence: TGTGCCAGCAGCTTATTGCGGGGAGAAGATACGCAGTATTTT.

The V and J genes are TRBV12-5 and TRBJ2-1, with D unclear. Germline CDR1 and CDR2: LGHNT and FRNRAP. Trimming removed 3 bases from V and 8 bases from J, with 8 bases in between. CDR3 length: 12 amino acids. The CDR3 reads CASGFYPDEQFF. The CDR3 DNA reads TGTGCTAGTGGTTTCTACCCGGATGAGCAGTTCTTC. The complete variable domain, with remaining parts taken from reference TRBV12-5 and TRBJ2-1, reads DARVTQTPRHKVTEMGQEVTMRCQPILGHNTVFWYRQTMMQGLELLAYFRNRAPLDDSGMPKDRFSAEMPDATLATLKIQPSEPRDSAVYFCASGFYPDEQFFGPGTRLTVL.

Here the CDR3 DNA reads TGTGCCAGCAGTTCCGAGGAGTCCTACAATGAGCAGTTCTTC. Its protein product is CASSSEESYNEQFF. The gene calls are TRBV28 and TRBJ2-1; the D is unclear. The germline V and J ends were trimmed by 4 bases and 1 base, with 8 bases remaining between them. Germline loops: CDR1 MDHEN, CDR2 SYDVKM. This CDR3 has 14 amino acids.

The rearrangement joins TRBV6-5 to TRBJ2-1; D not resolved. The length of the CDR3 is 15 residues. Germline-derived CDR1 and CDR2 are MNHEY and SVGAGI. V was clipped by 3 bases and J by 5 bases, with 14 bases between them. The CDR3 DNA reads TGTGCCAGCAGTTATTCCTTGGGGTCTCACAATGAGCAGTTCTTC. It translates to CASSYSLGSHNEQFF.

This clonotype was detected a few times. The rearrangement joins TRBV10-3 to TRBJ2-3, with 11 bases matching TRBD1. Looked up from germline, CDR1 is ENHRY and CDR2 is SYGVKD. The CDR3 covers 15 residues. After removal of 6 bases from V and 5 bases from J, the junction contained 7 bases not matched to a gene. CDR3 nucleotides: TGTGCCATCAGGGGACAGGGGGAAGAAGGAGATACGCAGTATTTT. Protein sequence: CAIRGQGEEGDTQYF.

V usage is TRBV6-6 and J usage is TRBJ1-1; TRBD1 is a possible D gene (5 bases). Germline values: CDR1 MNHNY, CDR2 SVGAGI (reference sequence). This CDR3 has 15 residues. Trimming left V 6 bases short and J 3 bases short, with 17 bases between. In DNA, the CDR3 is TGTGCCAGCAGAGGACACTCCCGGGGGGACACTGAAGCTTTCTTT. Translation: CASRGHSRGDTEAFF.

This clonotype was observed at least ten times. This chain connects TRBV7-9 to TRBJ2-5, with D possibly TRBD2 on 6 matching bases. The CDR3 runs to 15 residues. Germline assignment: CDR1 SEHNR and CDR2 FQNEAQ (reference sequence). The V end was cut by 1 base, the J end by 5 bases, with 14 bases between. DNA of the CDR3: TGTGCCAGCAGCTTAGTAGCGGCGGAAGGGGAGACCCAGTACTTC. It encodes CASSLVAAEGETQYF.

The genes are TRBV27 and TRBJ2-7; D is perhaps TRBD1 (8 bases). V lost 4 bases and J lost 4, with 17 bases in between. Germline-derived CDR1 and CDR2 are MNHEY and SMNVEV (reference sequence). The CDR3 length is 15 residues. The CDR3: CASSSTGGGFYEQYF. The CDR3, as DNA: TGTGCCAGCAGTTCTACAGGGGGGGGTTTTTACGAGCAGTACTTC.